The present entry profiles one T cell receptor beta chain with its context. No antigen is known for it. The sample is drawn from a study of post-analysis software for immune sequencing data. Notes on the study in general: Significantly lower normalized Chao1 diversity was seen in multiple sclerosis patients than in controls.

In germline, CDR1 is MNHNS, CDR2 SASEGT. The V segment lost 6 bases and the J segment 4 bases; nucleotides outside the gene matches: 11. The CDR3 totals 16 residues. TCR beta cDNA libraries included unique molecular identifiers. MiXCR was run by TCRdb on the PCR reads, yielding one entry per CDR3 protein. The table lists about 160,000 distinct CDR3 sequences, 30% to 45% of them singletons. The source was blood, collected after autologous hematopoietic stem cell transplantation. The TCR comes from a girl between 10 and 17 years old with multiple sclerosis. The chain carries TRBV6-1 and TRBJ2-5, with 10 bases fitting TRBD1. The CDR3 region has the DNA TGTGCCAGCAGGAAGGGACAGGGGACGTCGGGAGAGACCCAGTACTTC. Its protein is CASRKGQGTSGETQYF.